The clone carrying this TCR beta chain was found many times. The target antigen is unknown. This entry comes from a study of T cells in Graves' hyperthyroidism and ophthalmopathy. Study conclusions and caveats: Most clonotypes expanded in the thyroid (above 0.001) were also present in blood.

TCR beta CDR3 region amplification was performed from RNA transcripts. RT-PCR in the first round (using the HTBI primer set) targeted the TCR CDR3. One entry per CDR3 protein, called by TCRdb with MiXCR from the multiplex PCR reads. The sample consists of around 440,000 distinct CDR3 sequences, 15% to 19% of them appearing once. This CDR3 contains 11 residues. Germline values: CDR1 DFQATT, CDR2 SNEGSKA (reference sequence). Deletions cut 7 bases from V and 10 bases from J, with 11 bases between. Exclusion followed for patients with uncontrolled infection, other autoimmune disease, pregnancy or lactation. The PBMCs were sourced from fresh peripheral blood (about 9.7 ml).

This sequence was found in a woman in her late teens or twenties with Graves' hyperthyroidism. Sequencing used blood. The chain employs TRBV20-1 and TRBJ1-6; D is ambiguous. The CDR3 DNA reads TGCAGTGTAGGGCTGAGGTCACCCCTCCACTTT. Residues: CSVGLRSPLHF.